The source of this T cell receptor beta chain is a study of CD8+ T cells in alopecia areata. The wider study: It was oral tofacitinib, at 5 to 10 mg twice daily, that treated patients received. Study outcomes and limitations: Expanded CD8+ clones among the top 100, as well as scalp clonality, were significantly decreased by tofacitinib.

Reverse transcribed after extraction, RNA yielded cDNA as the sequencing template. TCRdb keeps only in-frame clones here, not all; method: immunoSEQ multiplex PCR. This sample has about 150,000 clones, with around 50% found just once. The treatment denotes: oral pan-JAK inhibitor, 5-10 mg twice daily. Lesional scalp punch biopsies and peripheral blood came from alopecia areata patients. Comments on this clone: Antigen unknown.

V gave up 5 bases and J gave up 1 base, with 8 bases separating them. CDR1 LNHDA and CDR2 SQIVND come from the germline V gene (reference sequence). This CDR3 is 13 amino acids long. The receptor comes from a human donor with alopecia areata. The chain combines TRBV19 with TRBJ1-1; TRBD1 might be the D (6 bases). The source material was CD8+ T cells sorted from blood, sampled at week 4, from a patient treated with tofacitinib. The CDR3 DNA reads as TGTGCCAGTAGTGGACAGCCGAACACTGAAGCTTTCTTT. Its translation is CASSGQPNTEAFF.